Listed below are T cell receptor beta chains from one sample, sequenced in a study of human T cells and chemical hapten exposure. TCRdb used MiXCR to reprocess the RACE reads, holding one entry per CDR3 protein. Of tens of thousands of distinct CDR3 sequences listed, about 9.9% were seen once; the top ten hold roughly 1.7%. This specimen consisted of whole blood, obtained in connection with sensitization to the hapten diphenylcyclopropenone (DPC). All receptors derive from a woman aged 45-59 years with alopecia areata. Some clones in this sample may be carry-over from other donors' samples. CDR3s leave out the opening cysteine and the closing phenylalanine or tryptophan.

J,V,CDR3
TRBJ1-5,TRBV6-2/TRBV6-3,ASSYSQARQPQH
TRBJ1-1,TRBV13,ASSLGSYTEAF
TRBJ1-1,TRBV28,ASSFGRTWAEAF
TRBJ2-5,TRBV6-2/TRBV6-3,ASREPGAGETQY
TRBJ2-1,TRBV11-2,ASSPAADFSSYNEQF
TRBJ1-2,TRBV2,ASSVRAKGGYGYT
TRBJ1-2,TRBV27,ASSLFEGADGYT
TRBJ1-1,TRBV7-2,ASSLVTGSDTEAF
TRBJ2-1,TRBV12-3/TRBV12-4,ASSFRTASNNEQF
TRBJ2-7,TRBV6-2/TRBV6-3,ASRLAGVAYEQY
TRBJ2-1,TRBV12-3/TRBV12-4,ASTLGTSYNEQF
TRBJ2-2,TRBV20-1,SAREPGMITGELF
TRBJ1-1,TRBV7-2,ASSSPQSYTEAF
TRBJ2-7,TRBV27,ASSFRAIGEYEQY
TRBJ1-3,TRBV5-6,ASSADRRYSGNTIY
TRBJ2-1,TRBV7-6,ASSLGPPLARNNEQF
TRBJ1-2,TRBV12-3/TRBV12-4,ASREWGTRGYT
TRBJ2-2,TRBV7-6,ASSLVGTSGPNTGELF
TRBJ2-3,TRBV5-1,ASSLRTGREDTQY
TRBJ1-4,TRBV7-6,ASSLGGGENEKLF
TRBJ2-3,TRBV12-3/TRBV12-4,ASSLDTPATTDTQY
TRBJ2-1,TRBV18,ASSPGTGYNEQF
TRBJ1-3,TRBV25-1,ASRSGWSSGNTIY
TRBJ2-7,TRBV6-6,ASSSSRGIGYEQY
TRBJ2-3,TRBV2,ASSRRAGARSTDTQY
TRBJ2-3,TRBV10-3,AISENLGGADTQY
TRBJ2-1,TRBV5-1,ASSLTQGSNEQF
TRBJ1-2,TRBV20-1,SGTDYGYT
TRBJ2-7,TRBV25-1,ASSGRGTSGRRNEQY
TRBJ1-6,TRBV19,ASSLGWGSPLH
TRBJ1-1,TRBV29-1,SVLGHYTEAF
TRBJ2-2,TRBV29-1,SVTENTGELF
TRBJ1-1,TRBV9,ASSAWTAINTEAF
TRBJ2-1,TRBV29-1,SVDFSRSYNEQF
TRBJ2-2,TRBV27,ASGQGGTGELF
TRBJ1-2,TRBV7-8,ASSLATYGYT
TRBJ1-1,TRBV28,ASSWGQGWAEAF
TRBJ2-3,TRBV18,ASSPLSLHTDTQY
TRBJ2-6,TRBV28,ASSQQTGANVLT
TRBJ2-2,TRBV6-5,ASSYHGANTGELF